The rows below give T cell receptor beta chains drawn from one sample of a study of T cell responses to AZD1222 COVID-19 vaccine. Sequencing was performed with immunoSEQ multiplex PCR; in TCRdb, only in-frame clones are kept and a portion is missing. The sample holds about 120,000 clones, 75% to 90% seen once. Sequencing used peripheral blood, obtained on day 0 of MenACWY control vaccination. These receptors all come from an adult in good health. The CDR3 runs from the conserved cysteine through the conserved F or W. Fields, in order: J gene, D gene, V gene, clone size, CDR3 DNA, CDR3 protein. A D gene is named only where the DNA matches it firmly. Clone size is not always given. Where it is, it says once, few, many or a class for expanded clones.

J gene: TRBJ1-4; D gene: NA; V gene: TRBV11-2; clone size: NA; CDR3 DNA: TGTGCCAGCACCCGGGACTTAGGAGAAAAACTGTTTTTT; CDR3 protein: CASTRDLGEKLFF
J gene: TRBJ1-5; D gene: NA; V gene: TRBV28; clone size: few; CDR3 DNA: TGTGCCAGCAGTTTATCGCCAGGTTTCGGAACTTTATACGATCAGCCCCAGCATTTT; CDR3 protein: CASSLSPGFGTLYDQPQHF
J gene: TRBJ1-4; D gene: NA; V gene: TRBV7-2; clone size: few; CDR3 DNA: TGTGCCAGCAGCCCAGTCGTGGGGAATGAAAAACTGTTTTTT; CDR3 protein: CASSPVVGNEKLFF
J gene: TRBJ1-2; D gene: TRBD1; V gene: TRBV29-1; clone size: NA; CDR3 DNA: TGCAGCGTGAACCAGCGGGACAGGGAAGCCACCTTC; CDR3 protein: CSVNQRDREATF
J gene: TRBJ1-2; D gene: NA; V gene: TRBV28; clone size: NA; CDR3 DNA: TGTGCCAGCAGTAACGCTCAAGTGGTCGTAGTCGATGGCTACACCTTC; CDR3 protein: CASSNAQVVVVDGYTF
J gene: TRBJ1-1; D gene: NA; V gene: TRBV11-3; clone size: NA; CDR3 DNA: TGTGCCAGCAGCTTTGGTCTGGGTACTGAAGCTTTCTTT; CDR3 protein: CASSFGLGTEAFF
J gene: TRBJ2-3; D gene: NA; V gene: TRBV18; clone size: NA; CDR3 DNA: TGTGCCAGCTCAGCCTATGCGCGGGGCACAGATACGCAGTATTTT; CDR3 protein: CASSAYARGTDTQYF
J gene: TRBJ2-5; D gene: NA; V gene: TRBV7-9; clone size: NA; CDR3 DNA: TGTGCCAGCAGCTTATCGCGCGGTGGGGAGACCCAGTACTTC; CDR3 protein: CASSLSRGGETQYF
J gene: TRBJ2-4; D gene: TRBD1; V gene: TRBV7-8; clone size: NA; CDR3 DNA: TGTGCCAGCAGCCCCACCTCGGGACAGCGACTAGCCAAAAACATTCAGTACTTC; CDR3 protein: CASSPTSGQRLAKNIQYF
J gene: TRBJ1-1; D gene: NA; V gene: TRBV28; clone size: NA; CDR3 DNA: TGTGCCAGCAGTCTCATAAGGGGCCCGAACACTGAAGCTTTCTTT; CDR3 protein: CASSLIRGPNTEAFF
J gene: TRBJ2-7; D gene: NA; V gene: TRBV21-1; clone size: NA; CDR3 DNA: TGTGCCAGCAGCGGTGGCTTGACAGGGCGCGACTTCTGGAACGAGCAGTACTTC; CDR3 protein: CASSGGLTGRDFWNEQYF
J gene: TRBJ2-2; D gene: NA; V gene: TRBV5-1; clone size: once; CDR3 DNA: TGCGCCAGCAGCTTGGGAGGGGCAGTCACCGGGGAGCTGTTTTTT; CDR3 protein: CASSLGGAVTGELFF
J gene: TRBJ2-1; D gene: NA; V gene: TRBV6-6; clone size: once; CDR3 DNA: TGTGCCAGCAGCCAGGACTGGGCGGGCTACAATGAGCAGTTCTTC; CDR3 protein: CASSQDWAGYNEQFF
J gene: TRBJ1-3; D gene: NA; V gene: TRBV11-2; clone size: NA; CDR3 DNA: TGTGCCAGCAGCCTAGATAGACCTAAAAACGGAAACACCATATATTTT; CDR3 protein: CASSLDRPKNGNTIYF